This T cell receptor (beta chain) was recovered during a study of human T cells and chemical hapten exposure. Study-wide context: Minor volume differences among pooled libraries chiefly drove per-sample TCR yield variation. The study's findings and limits: Sensitization with DPC brought no change to TCRs above 1 in 1000 in frequency.

As the library was built, unique molecular identifiers were attached to individual cDNA molecules. Original analysis: Individual samples carried between about 20,000 and 700,000 TCRs, with 85,000 to 100,000 as the median. Each CDR3 protein is one row after TCRdb ran MiXCR on the 5' RACE reads. The V and J calls, along with clone size, are taken from TCRdb and not from the paper's own processing. Among approximately 140,000 distinct CDR3 sequences listed, 4.1% were seen once. The total RNA was obtained from whole blood that was not fractionated. This CDR3 spans 14 amino acids. CDR1 and CDR2 (germline): PRHDT, FYEKMQ (reference sequence). V shed 5 bases and J 3 bases; nucleotides not matched to a gene: 4. The table lists this clonotype with many counts. Its antigen is not identified.

The chain is built from TRBV13 and TRBJ1-2; 9 positions match TRBD1. The sequence was collected from a female donor in good health. For the CDR3, the DNA is TGTGCCAGCAGCCCACAGGGGGCGGACTATGGCTACACCTTC. This translates into CASSPQGADYGYTF.